This TCR beta chain derives from a study of blood T cells in healthy people across ages. PCR was performed a second time for roughly 7 to 11 cycles using a sample-barcoded 5' primer and a J-beta primer mix. TCRdb processed the 5' RACE reads anew with MiXCR; each CDR3 protein has one entry. The sample shows roughly 1.9 million distinct CDR3 sequences, 30% to 40% of them seen only once. The total RNA that was extracted per sample amounted to at least 5 micrograms. Germline lookup yields CDR1 SGHTA and CDR2 FQGNSA. The CDR3 consists of 13 residues. V lost 5 bases, J lost 4 bases, and 10 bases lay in between.

Sequencing used blood. This chain connects TRBV7-2 to TRBJ2-3, with D hard to call. The TCR originated in a human donor in good health. CDR3 residues: CASSTRFADTQYF. The CDR3 coding sequence is TGTGCCAGCAGCACACGGTTCGCAGATACGCAGTATTTT.